These T cell receptor beta chains were read from a single sample in a study of T cell responses to AZD1222 COVID-19 vaccine. Repertoires were generated with immunoSEQ multiplex PCR, while TCRdb's copy carries only in-frame clones and drops some. The sample yields 90,000 to 100,000 clones, roughly 87% seen once. The sample in question was peripheral blood, obtained on day 0 of AZD1222 vaccination. The receptors were sampled from an adult in good health. Each CDR3 is given with its conserved first and last residue. Expanded clones are given a class, and other clones once, few, many or no size at all.

>.|TRBV12-5
CASGPGQGFKDEQFF
>.|TRBV30
CAWSQGQGGRTDTQYF
>.|TRBV18
CASSPETGTYEQYF
>.|TRBV10-3
CAISPNTDTQYF
>.|TRBV5-5
CASSRQGETQYF
>once|TRBV5-1
CASSLSGGYTEAFF
>.|TRBV9
CASTTSSGNTIYF
>.|TRBV27
CASSLSGLMNTEAFF
>.|TRBV27
CASSLGGAWTTEAFF
>.|TRBV21-1
CASSSNRRDRRSPLHF
>.|TRBV2
CASSESRTGNTEAFF
>.|TRBV24-1
CATSDPSGRDSYNEQFF
>.|TRBV11-2
CASSSQGSHGDEQFF
>.|TRBV27
CASSLSAGTDTQYF
>.|TRBV15
CATTPREDTEAFF
>.|TRBV28
CASSFPVSNQPQHF
>few|TRBV7-8
CASSLEGISYNEQFF
>once|TRBV5-6
CASSFQGLNYGYTF
>once|TRBV13
CASSHTGSFDSGELFF
>.|TRBV4-3
CASSQVGGAGNTIYF
>.|TRBV9
CASSVGWTSTTDTQYF
>few|TRBV19
CASRAVLGGNQPQHF
>.|TRBV7-2
CASSLIREETQYF
>.|TRBV5-5
CASSTGPEVADTQYF
>.|TRBV7-3
CASSPVANSPLHF
>.|TRBV9
CASSVDRDRAATGELFF
>few|TRBV19
CASSTKTGAIYNEQFF
>.|TRBV6-5
CACRPGGGGYGYTF
>.|TRBV7-9
CASSWASGRAYNEQFF
>once|TRBV7-9
CASSRAANYGYTF
>.|TRBV5-6
CASSLGGAGNTIYF
>.|TRBV4-3
CASSLDRGASYNEQFF